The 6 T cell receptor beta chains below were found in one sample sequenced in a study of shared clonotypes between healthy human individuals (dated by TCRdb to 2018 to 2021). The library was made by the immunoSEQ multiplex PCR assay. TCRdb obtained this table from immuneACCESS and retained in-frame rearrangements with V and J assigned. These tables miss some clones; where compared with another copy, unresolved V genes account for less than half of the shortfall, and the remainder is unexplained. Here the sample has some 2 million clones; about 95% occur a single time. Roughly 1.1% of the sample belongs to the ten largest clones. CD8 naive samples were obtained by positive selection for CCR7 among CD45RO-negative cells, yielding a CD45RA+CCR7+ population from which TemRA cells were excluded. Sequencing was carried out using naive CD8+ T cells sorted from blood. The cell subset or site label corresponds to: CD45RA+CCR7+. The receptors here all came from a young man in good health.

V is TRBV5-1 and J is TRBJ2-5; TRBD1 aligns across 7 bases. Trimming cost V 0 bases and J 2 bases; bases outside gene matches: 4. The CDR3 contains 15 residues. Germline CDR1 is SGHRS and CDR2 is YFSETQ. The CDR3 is CASSLEGTVQETQYF. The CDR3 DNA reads TGCGCCAGCAGCTTGGAAGGGACAGTACAAGAGACCCAGTACTTC.

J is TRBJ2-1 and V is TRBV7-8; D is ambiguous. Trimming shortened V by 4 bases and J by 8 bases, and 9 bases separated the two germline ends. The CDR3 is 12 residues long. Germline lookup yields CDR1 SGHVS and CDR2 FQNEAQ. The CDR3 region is CASSWTDDEQFF. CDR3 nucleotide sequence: TGTGCCAGCAGCTGGACCGACGATGAGCAGTTCTTC.

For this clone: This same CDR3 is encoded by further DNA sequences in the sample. The CDR3 reads CASSAGGEAYEQYF. CDR3 sequence (DNA): TGTGCCAGCAGTGCGGGAGGCGAAGCCTACGAGCAGTACTTC. The V call is TRBV6-5, the J call TRBJ2-7, with TRBD2 identical over 8 bases. CDR1 and CDR2 from the germline V gene are MNHEY and SVGAGI. V lost 5 bases, J lost 2 bases, and 5 bases stayed unmatched. The CDR3 is 14 amino acids.

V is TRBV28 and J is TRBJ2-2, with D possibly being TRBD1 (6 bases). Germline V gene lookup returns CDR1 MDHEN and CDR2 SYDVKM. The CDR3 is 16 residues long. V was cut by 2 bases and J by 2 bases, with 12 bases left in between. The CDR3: CASSLNAQGNTGELFF. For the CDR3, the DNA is TGTGCCAGCAGTTTAAACGCACAGGGAAACACCGGGGAGCTGTTTTTT.

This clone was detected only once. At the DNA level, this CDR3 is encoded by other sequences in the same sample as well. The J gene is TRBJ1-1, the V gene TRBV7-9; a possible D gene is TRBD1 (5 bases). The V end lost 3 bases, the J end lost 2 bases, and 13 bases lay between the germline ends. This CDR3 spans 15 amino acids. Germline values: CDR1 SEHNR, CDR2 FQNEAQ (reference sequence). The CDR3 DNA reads TGTGCCAGCAGCTTGGCTCAGGGAAGTAACACTGAAGCTTTCTTT. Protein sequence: CASSLAQGSNTEAFF.

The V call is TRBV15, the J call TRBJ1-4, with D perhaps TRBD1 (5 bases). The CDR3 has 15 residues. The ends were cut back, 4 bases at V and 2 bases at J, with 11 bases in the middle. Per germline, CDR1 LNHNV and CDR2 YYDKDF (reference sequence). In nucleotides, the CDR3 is TGTGCCACCAGCAATCCGGGACGGACTAATGAAAAACTGTTTTTT. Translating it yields CATSNPGRTNEKLFF. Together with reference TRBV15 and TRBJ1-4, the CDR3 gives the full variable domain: DAMVIQNPRYQVTQFGKPVTLSCSQTLNHNVMYWYQQKSSQAPKLLFHYYDKDFNNEADTPDNFQSRRPNTSFCFLDIRSPGLGDTAMYLCATSNPGRTNEKLFFGSGTQLSVL.